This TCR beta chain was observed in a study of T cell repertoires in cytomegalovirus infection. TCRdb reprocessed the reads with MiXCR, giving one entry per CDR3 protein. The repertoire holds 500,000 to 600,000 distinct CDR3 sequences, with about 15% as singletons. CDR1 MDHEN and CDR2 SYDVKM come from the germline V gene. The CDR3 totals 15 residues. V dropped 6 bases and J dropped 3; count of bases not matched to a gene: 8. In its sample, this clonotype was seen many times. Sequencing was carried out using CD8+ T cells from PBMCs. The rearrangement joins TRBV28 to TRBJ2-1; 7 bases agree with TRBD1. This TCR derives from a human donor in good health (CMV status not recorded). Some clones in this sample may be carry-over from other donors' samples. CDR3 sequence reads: CASRNRGSGYNEQFF. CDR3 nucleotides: TGTGCCAGCAGGAACAGGGGATCGGGCTACAATGAGCAGTTCTTC.